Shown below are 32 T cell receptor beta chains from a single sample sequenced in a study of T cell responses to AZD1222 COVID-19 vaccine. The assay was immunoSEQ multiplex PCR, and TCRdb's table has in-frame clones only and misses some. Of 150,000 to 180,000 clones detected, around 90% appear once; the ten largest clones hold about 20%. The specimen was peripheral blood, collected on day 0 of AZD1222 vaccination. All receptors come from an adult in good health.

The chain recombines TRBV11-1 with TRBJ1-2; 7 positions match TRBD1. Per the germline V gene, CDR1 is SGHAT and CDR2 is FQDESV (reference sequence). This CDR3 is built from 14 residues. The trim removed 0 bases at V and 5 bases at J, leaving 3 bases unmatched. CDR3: CASSLAGTEYGYTF. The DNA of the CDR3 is TGTGCCAGCAGCTTAGCAGGGACAGAGTATGGCTACACCTTC.

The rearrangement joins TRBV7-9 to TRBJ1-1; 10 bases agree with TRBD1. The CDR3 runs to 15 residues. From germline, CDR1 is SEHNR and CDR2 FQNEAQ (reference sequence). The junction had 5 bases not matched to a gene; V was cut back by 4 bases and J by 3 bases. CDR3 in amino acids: CASSSGQGLDTEAFF. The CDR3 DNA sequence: TGTGCCAGCAGCTCGGGACAGGGGCTTGACACTGAAGCTTTCTTT.

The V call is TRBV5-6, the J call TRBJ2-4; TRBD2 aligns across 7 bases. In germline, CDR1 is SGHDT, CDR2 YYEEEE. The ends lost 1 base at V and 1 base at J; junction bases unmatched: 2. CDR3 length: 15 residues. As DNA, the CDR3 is TGTGCCAGCAGCTTGCGAGCGGGGGCCAAAAACATTCAGTACTTC. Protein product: CASSLRAGAKNIQYF.

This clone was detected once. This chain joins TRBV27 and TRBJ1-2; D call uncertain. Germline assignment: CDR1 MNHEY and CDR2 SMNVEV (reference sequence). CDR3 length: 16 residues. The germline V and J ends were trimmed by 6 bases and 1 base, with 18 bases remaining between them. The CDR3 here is CASSRVSRRINYGYTF. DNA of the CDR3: TGTGCCAGCAGCAGAGTATCGAGGAGGATTAACTATGGCTACACCTTC.

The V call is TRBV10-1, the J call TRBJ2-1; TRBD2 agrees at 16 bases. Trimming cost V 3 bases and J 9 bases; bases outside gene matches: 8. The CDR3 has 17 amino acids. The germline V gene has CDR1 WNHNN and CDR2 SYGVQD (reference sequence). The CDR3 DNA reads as TGCGCCAGCAGTGACCAGGGGACTAGCGGGAGGGTGGGTGAGCAGTTCTTC. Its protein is CASSDQGTSGRVGEQFF.

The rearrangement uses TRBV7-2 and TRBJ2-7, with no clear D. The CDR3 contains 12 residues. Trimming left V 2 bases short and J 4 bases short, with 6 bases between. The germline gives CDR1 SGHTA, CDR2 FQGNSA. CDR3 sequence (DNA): TGTGCCAGCAGCTTAAGCTGGTACGAGCAGTACTTC. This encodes CASSLSWYEQYF.

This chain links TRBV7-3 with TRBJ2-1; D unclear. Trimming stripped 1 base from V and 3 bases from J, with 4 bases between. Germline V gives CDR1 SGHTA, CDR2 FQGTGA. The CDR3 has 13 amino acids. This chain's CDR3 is CASSLNGYNEQFF. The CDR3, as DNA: TGTGCCAGCAGCTTAAACGGCTACAATGAGCAGTTCTTC. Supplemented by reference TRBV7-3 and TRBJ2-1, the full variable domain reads GAGVSQTPSNKVTEKGKYVELRCDPISGHTALYWYRQSLGQGPEFLIYFQGTGAADDSGLPNDRFFAVRPEGSVSTLKIQRTERGDSAVYLCASSLNGYNEQFFGPGTRLTVL.

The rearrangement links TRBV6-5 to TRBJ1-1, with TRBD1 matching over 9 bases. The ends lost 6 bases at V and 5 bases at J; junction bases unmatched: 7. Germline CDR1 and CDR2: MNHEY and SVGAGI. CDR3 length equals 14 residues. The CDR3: CASSPTGGITEAFF. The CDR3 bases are TGTGCCAGCAGCCCGACAGGGGGGATAACTGAAGCTTTCTTT.

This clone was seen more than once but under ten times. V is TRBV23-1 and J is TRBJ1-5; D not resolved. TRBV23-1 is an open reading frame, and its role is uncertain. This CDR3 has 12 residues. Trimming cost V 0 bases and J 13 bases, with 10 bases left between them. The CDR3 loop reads CASSQSRPDQHF. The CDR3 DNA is TGCGCCAGCAGTCAATCTAGGCCAGATCAGCATTTT.

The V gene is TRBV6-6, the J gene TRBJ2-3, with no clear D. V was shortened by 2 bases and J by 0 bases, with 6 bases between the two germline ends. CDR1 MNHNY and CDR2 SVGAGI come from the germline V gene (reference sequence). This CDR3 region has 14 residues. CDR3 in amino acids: CASSYRSSTDTQYF. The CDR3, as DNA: TGTGCCAGCAGTTACCGGAGCAGCACAGATACGCAGTATTTT.

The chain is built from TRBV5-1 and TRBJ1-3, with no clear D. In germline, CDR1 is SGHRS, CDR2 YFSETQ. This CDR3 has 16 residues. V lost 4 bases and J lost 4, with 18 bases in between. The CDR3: CASSVAQSWAGNTIYF. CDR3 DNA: TGCGCCAGCAGCGTCGCCCAGAGTTGGGCGGGAAACACCATATATTTT.

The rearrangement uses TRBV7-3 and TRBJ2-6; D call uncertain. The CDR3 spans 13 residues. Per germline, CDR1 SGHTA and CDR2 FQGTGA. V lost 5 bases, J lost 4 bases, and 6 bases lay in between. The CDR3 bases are TGTGCCAGCAGCCCGAGGGGGGCCAACGTCCTGACTTTC. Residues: CASSPRGANVLTF.

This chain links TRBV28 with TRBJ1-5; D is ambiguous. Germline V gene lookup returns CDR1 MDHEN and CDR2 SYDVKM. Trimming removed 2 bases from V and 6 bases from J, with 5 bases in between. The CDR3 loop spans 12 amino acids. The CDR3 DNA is TGTGCCAGCAGTTTACTGGGTCAGCCCCAGCATTTT. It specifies CASSLLGQPQHF.

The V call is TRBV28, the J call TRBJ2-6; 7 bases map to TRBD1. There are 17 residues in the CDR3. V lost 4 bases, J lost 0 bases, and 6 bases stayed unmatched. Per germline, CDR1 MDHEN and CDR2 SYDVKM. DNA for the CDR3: TGTGCCAGCAGTTGGTCCCGGGACAGCTCTGGGGCCAACGTCCTGACTTTC. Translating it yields CASSWSRDSSGANVLTF.

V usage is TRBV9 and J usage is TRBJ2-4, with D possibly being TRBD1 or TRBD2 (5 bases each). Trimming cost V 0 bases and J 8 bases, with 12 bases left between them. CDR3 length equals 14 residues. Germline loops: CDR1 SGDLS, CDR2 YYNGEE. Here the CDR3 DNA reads TGTGCCAGCAGCGTAGATGGGGACGGGGACATTCAGTACTTC. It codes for CASSVDGDGDIQYF. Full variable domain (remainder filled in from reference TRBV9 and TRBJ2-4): DSGVTQTPKHLITATGQRVTLRCSPRSGDLSVYWYQQSLDQGLQFLIQYYNGEERAKGNILERFSAQQFPDLHSELNLSSLELGDSALYFCASSVDGDGDIQYFGAGTRLSVL.

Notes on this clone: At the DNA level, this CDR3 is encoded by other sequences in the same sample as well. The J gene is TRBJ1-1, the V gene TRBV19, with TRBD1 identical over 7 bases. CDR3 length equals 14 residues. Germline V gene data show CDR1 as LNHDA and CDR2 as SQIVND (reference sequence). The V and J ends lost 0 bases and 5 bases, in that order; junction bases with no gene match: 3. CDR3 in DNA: TGTGCCAGTAGTATAGACAGGGGGAGGACTGAAGCTTTCTTT. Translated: CASSIDRGRTEAFF.

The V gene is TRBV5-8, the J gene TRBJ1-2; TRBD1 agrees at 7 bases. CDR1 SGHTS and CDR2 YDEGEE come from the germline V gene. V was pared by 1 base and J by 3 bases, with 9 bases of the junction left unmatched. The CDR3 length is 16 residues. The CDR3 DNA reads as TGTGCCAGCAGCTTGTTGTATCGCAGGGGGGACTATGGCTACACCTTC. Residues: CASSLLYRRGDYGYTF.

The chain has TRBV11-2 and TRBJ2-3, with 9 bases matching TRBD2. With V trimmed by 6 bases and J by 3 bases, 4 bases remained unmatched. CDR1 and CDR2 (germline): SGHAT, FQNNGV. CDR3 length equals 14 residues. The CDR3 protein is CASRRAGGTDTQYF. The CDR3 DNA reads TGTGCCAGCAGAAGAGCGGGAGGTACAGATACGCAGTATTTT.

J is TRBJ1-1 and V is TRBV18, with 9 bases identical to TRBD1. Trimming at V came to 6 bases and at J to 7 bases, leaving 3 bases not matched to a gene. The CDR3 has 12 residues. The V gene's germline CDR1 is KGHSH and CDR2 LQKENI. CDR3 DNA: TGTGCCAGCTCGACAGGGGGGATTGAAGCTTTCTTT. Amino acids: CASSTGGIEAFF.

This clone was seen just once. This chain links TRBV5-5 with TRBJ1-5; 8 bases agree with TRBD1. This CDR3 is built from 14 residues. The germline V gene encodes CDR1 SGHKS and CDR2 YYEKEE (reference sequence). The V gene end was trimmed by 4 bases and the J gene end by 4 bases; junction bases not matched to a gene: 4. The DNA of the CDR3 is TGTGCCAGCAGCCCAAGACAGGGGAATCAGCCCCAGCATTTT. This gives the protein CASSPRQGNQPQHF.

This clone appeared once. The CDR3 sequence: CASSHYSGRDYNEQFF. The DNA of the CDR3 is TGTGCCAGCAGCCACTATAGCGGGAGGGACTACAATGAGCAGTTCTTC. V and J are TRBV7-8 and TRBJ2-1; TRBD2 agrees at 11 bases. The CDR3 loop spans 16 amino acids. The V gene's germline CDR1 is SGHVS and CDR2 FQNEAQ. V gave up 5 bases and J gave up 3 bases; unmatched junction bases: 6.

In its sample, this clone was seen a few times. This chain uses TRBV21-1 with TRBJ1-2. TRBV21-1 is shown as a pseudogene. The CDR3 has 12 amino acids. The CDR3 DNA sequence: TGTGCCAGCAGTGCGGGGAACTATGGCTACACCTTC. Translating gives CASSAGNYGYTF.

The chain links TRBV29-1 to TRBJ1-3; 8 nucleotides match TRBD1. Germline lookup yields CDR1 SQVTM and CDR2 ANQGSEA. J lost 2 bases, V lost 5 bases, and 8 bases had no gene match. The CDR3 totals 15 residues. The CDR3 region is CSVTTGGVAGNTIYF. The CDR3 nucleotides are TGCAGCGTTACAACAGGGGGAGTAGCTGGAAACACCATATATTTT.

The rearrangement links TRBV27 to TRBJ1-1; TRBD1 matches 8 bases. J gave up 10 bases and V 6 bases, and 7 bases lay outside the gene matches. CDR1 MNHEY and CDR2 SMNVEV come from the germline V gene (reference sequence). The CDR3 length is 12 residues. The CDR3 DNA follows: TGTGCCAGCAGGGAATACAGGGGGTTAGCTTTCTTT. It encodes CASREYRGLAFF.

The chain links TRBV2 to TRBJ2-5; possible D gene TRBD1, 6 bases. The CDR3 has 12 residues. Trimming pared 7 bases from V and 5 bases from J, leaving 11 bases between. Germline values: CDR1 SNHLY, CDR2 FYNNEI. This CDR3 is CASNQGWETQYF. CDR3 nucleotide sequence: TGTGCCAGCAACCAGGGGTGGGAGACCCAGTACTTC. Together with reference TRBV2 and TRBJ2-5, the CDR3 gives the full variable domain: EPEVTQTPSHQVTQMGQEVILRCVPISNHLYFYWYRQILGQKVEFLVSFYNNEISEKSEIFDDQFSVERPDGSNFTLKIRSTKLEDSAMYFCASNQGWETQYFGPGTRLLVL.

CDR3 coding DNA: TGTGCAAGTCGCTTACTGAGGGAAGCTTTCTTT. Its protein is CASRLLREAFF. The gene calls are TRBV12-2 and TRBJ1-1. TRBV12-2 is listed as a pseudogene. The length of the CDR3 is 11 residues.

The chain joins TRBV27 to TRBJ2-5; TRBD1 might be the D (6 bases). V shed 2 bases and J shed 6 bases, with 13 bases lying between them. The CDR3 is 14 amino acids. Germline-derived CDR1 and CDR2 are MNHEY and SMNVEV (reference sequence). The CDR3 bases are TGTGCCAGCAGTTTAGCCAGGGGTGCGAAGACCCAGTACTTC. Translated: CASSLARGAKTQYF.

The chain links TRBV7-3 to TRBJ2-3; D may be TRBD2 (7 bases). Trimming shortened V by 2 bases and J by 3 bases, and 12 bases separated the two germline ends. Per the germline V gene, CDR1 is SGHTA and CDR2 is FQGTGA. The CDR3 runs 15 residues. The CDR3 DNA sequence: TGTGCCAGCAGCTTATCGGGGGGCCGGACAGATACGCAGTATTTT. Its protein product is CASSLSGGRTDTQYF.

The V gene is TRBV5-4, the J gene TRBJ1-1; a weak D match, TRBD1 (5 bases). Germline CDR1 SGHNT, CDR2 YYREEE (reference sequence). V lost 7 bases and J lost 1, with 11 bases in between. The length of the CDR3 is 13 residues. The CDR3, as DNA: TGTGCCAGCCCCGGGACGAGGAACACTGAAGCTTTCTTT. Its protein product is CASPGTRNTEAFF.

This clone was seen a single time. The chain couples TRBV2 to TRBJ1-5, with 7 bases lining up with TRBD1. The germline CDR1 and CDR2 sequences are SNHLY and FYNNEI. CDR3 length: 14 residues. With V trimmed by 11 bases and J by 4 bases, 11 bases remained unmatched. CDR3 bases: TGTGCCGTGACCCGGGACAGAGCAAATCAGCCCCAGCATTTT. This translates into CAVTRDRANQPQHF.

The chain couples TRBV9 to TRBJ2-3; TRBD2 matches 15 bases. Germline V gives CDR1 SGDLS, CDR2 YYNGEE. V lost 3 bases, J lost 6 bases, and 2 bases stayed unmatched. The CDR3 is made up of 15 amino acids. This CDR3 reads CASSGGLAGGDTQYF. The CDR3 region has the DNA TGTGCCAGCAGCGGCGGACTAGCGGGAGGGGATACGCAGTATTTT.

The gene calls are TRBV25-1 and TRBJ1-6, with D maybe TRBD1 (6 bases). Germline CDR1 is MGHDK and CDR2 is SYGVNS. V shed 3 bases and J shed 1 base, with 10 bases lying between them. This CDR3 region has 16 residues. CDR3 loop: CASSDATGSYNSPLHF. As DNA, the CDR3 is TGTGCCAGCAGTGACGCGACAGGTTCCTATAATTCACCCCTCCACTTT. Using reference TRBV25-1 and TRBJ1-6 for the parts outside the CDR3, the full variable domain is EADIYQTPRYLVIGTGKKITLECSQTMGHDKMYWYQQDPGMELHLIHYSYGVNSTEKGDLSSESTVSRIRTEHFPLTLESARPSHTSQYLCASSDATGSYNSPLHFGNGTRLTVT.